The present T cell receptor (beta chain) was sequenced within a study of shared clonotypes between healthy human individuals. Repertoires were generated with immunoSEQ multiplex PCR, while TCRdb's copy carries only in-frame clones and drops some. Of more than 2 million clones listed, 90% to 97% are singletons. Sequencing used naive CD4+ T cells sorted from blood. The subset denotes: CD45RA+ positively selected. The source of this sequence is a man aged 18 to 30 in good health.

CDR3: CASSLATGTYNEQFF. In nucleotides, the CDR3 is TGTGCCAGCAGCCTTGCGACGGGGACCTACAATGAGCAGTTCTTC. V is TRBV7-2 and J is TRBJ2-1; tentatively, D is TRBD2 (5 bases). Germline-derived CDR1 and CDR2 are SGHTA and FQGNSA. The CDR3 length is 15 residues. V lost 5 bases, J lost 2 bases, and 13 bases lay in between. Looking up the rest from reference TRBV7-2 and TRBJ2-1 gives the full variable domain: GAGVSQSPSNKVTEKGKDVELRCDPISGHTALYWYRQSLGQGLEFLIYFQGNSAPDKSGLPSDRFSAERTGGSVSTLTIQRTQQEDSAVYLCASSLATGTYNEQFFGPGTRLTVL.